The sequence of this T cell receptor beta chain was determined in a study of T cells in Graves' hyperthyroidism and ophthalmopathy. Study results and limitations: The authors' 13 V-J model separated ophthalmopathy from stable hyperthyroidism.

Authors of the study amplified TCR beta CDR3 regions from RNA transcripts. RT-PCR in the first round (using the HTBI primer set) targeted the TCR CDR3. TCRdb re-derived calls from the multiplex PCR reads in MiXCR, one entry per CDR3 protein. The data hold approximately 590,000 distinct CDR3 sequences, with 40% to 55% observed a single time. If no ophthalmopathy progression occurred within 18 months, Graves' hyperthyroidism was stable. Clinical symptoms, serum thyroxine, TRAb, thyroid ultrasound and orbital computed tomography established diagnosis. This clonotype was picked up many times. Its antigen is undetermined. The CDR3 length is 13 residues. The germline V gene has CDR1 SGDLS and CDR2 YYNGEE. Losses at the gene ends were 0 bases for V and 8 bases for J; bases not matched to a gene: 4.

Specimen: peripheral blood or thyroid tissue (not recorded which). The chain recombines TRBV9 with TRBJ1-2; 7 bases are a match to TRBD1. This TCR came from a woman between 18 and 29 years old with Graves' hyperthyroidism. The CDR3 spells CASSVGTGGGYTF. The CDR3 nucleotides are TGTGCCAGCAGCGTAGGGACAGGTGGCGGCTACACCTTC.